This T cell receptor (beta chain) was retrieved from a study of post-analysis software for immune sequencing data. Study-level results: TRBV5-6, TRBV5-1 and TRBV20-1 were among roughly five TRBV segments more frequent in patients than controls.

The germline CDR1 and CDR2 sequences are SGDLS and YYNGEE. V lost 3 bases and J 2 bases, leaving 13 bases between the germline ends. This CDR3 has 15 residues. At least ten counts were recorded for this clonotype. Its target is not known. cDNA libraries for TCR beta contained unique molecular identifiers. TCRdb passed the PCR reads through MiXCR, listing each CDR3 protein once. The repertoire has hundreds of thousands of distinct CDR3 sequences, roughly 46% of them found once; the top ten carry 9% to 14%. Sequencing input: blood. The rearrangement joins TRBV9 to TRBJ2-3; D tentatively fits TRBD1 or TRBD2 (5 bases each). The sequence derives from a girl under 18 with multiple sclerosis. The CDR3 nucleotides are TGTGCCAGCAGCGCCGGGACCTTGATCACAGATACGCAGTATTTT. It yields the protein CASSAGTLITDTQYF.